The T cell receptor (beta chain) under discussion was sequenced for a study of cytomegalovirus exposure and HLA in healthy donors. Findings of the study overall: A later examination showed that TCR association rates differed by HLA locus, with DRB1 most and HLA-C fewest. TCR beta V segments were, for the most part, productive about 87% or about 30% of the time in an earlier analysis. Immune exposure data for these donors was limited to CMV serostatus.

V trimming: 0 bases; J trimming: 5 bases; junction bases outside the gene matches: 8. The length of the CDR3 is 16 residues. The V gene's germline CDR1 is SGHRS and CDR2 YFSETQ. Vbeta (60) and Jbeta (13) primers were used in the PCR. Data came from immunoSEQ multiplex PCR; TCRdb stores just in-frame clones and leaves some out. The sample shows approximately 92,000 clones, around 86% of them seen only once. Notes on this clone: Antigen specificity is unknown.

The chain couples TRBV5-1 to TRBJ1-5; 7 nucleotides line up with TRBD1. The TCR sequence derives from a woman in her 70s in good health and CMV-seropositive. The material sequenced was PBMCs. The DNA for the CDR3 is TGCGCCAGCAGCTTGGGAGGACAGGCTGGGGATCAGCCCCAGCATTTT. Protein: CASSLGGQAGDQPQHF.